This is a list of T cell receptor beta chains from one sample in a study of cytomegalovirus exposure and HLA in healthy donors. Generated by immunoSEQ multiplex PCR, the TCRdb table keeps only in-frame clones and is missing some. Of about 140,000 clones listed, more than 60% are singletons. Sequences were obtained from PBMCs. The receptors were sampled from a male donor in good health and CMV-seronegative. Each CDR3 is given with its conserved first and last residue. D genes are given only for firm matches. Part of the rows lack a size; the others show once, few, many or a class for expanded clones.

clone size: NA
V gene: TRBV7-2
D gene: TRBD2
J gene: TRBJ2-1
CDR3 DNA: TGTGCCAGCAGCCCTCAGATCTACCCGGGGGGTTGGAATGAGCAGTTCTTC
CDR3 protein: CASSPQIYPGGWNEQFF

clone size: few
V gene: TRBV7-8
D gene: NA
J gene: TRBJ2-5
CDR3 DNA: TGTGCCAGCAGCTTAGGGCCTCTGCAGTACTTC
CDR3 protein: CASSLGPLQYF

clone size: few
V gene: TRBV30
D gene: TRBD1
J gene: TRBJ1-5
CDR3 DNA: TGTGCCTGGAGCAGGGGGTATAGCAATCAGCCCCAGCATTTT
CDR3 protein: CAWSRGYSNQPQHF

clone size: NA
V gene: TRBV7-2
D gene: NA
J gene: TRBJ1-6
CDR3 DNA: TGTGCCAGCAGACAGGATAGGGTGGGTAATTCACCCCTCCACTTT
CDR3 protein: CASRQDRVGNSPLHF

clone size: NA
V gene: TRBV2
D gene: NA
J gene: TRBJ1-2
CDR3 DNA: TGTGCCAGCAGTGTGGGGCCCCAGCTGACCTTC
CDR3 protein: CASSVGPQLTF

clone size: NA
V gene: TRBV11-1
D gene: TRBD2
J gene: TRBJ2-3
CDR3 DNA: TGTGCCAGCAACAAGCGGGGAGGTACAGATACGCAGTATTTT
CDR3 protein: CASNKRGGTDTQYF

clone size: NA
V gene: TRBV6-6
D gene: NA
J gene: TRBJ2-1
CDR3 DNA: TGTGCCAGCAGTTACTCTGAACAGCTCTCCTACAATGAGCAGTTCTTC
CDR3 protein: CASSYSEQLSYNEQFF

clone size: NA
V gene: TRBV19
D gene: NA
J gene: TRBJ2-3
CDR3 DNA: TGTGCCAGTAGTATAGCTGCTAGCCATGAATACACGCAGTATTTT
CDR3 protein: CASSIAASHEYTQYF

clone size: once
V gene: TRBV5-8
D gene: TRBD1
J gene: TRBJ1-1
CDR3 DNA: TGTGCCAGCAGCTCGGGGACAGGTGGCACTGAAGCTTTCTTT
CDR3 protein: CASSSGTGGTEAFF

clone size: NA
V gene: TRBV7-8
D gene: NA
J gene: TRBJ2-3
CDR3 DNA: TGTGCCAGCAGGCATTCAGGAGGCCCGCACACAGATACGCAGTATTTT
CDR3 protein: CASRHSGGPHTDTQYF

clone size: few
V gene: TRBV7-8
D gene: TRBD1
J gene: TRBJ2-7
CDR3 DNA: TGTGCCAGCACCCCCGGGACAGGATACTACGAGCAGTACTTC
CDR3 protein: CASTPGTGYYEQYF

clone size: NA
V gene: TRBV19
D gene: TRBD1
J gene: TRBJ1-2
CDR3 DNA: TGTGCCAGCCAATCCGGGACAGGGGTTCACTATGGCTACACCTTC
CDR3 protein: CASQSGTGVHYGYTF

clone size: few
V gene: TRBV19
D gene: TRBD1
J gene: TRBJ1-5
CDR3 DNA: TGTGCCAGTAGTCTCTATTCAGGGGGCCTTCAGCCCCAGCATTTT
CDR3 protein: CASSLYSGGLQPQHF

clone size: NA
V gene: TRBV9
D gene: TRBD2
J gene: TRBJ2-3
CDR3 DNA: TGTGCCAGCAGCGTAGGTGCGGGGGGTGGCACAGATACGCAGTATTTT
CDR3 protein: CASSVGAGGGTDTQYF

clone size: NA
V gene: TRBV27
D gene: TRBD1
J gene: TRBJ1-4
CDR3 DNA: TGTGCCAGCAGTCCGGGACAGGGTAAGATCTCGGATGAAAAACTGTTTTTT
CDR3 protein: CASSPGQGKISDEKLFF

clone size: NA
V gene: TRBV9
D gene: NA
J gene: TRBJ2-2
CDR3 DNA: TGTGCCAGCAGCGTCCTCGAGTTCACCGGGGAGCTGTTTTTT
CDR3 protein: CASSVLEFTGELFF

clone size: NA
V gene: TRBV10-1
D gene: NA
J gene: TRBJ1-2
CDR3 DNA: TGCGCCAGCAGTAACAGCCTTAACTATGGCTACACCTTC
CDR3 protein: CASSNSLNYGYTF

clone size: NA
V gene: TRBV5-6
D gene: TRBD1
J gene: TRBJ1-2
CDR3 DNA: TGTGCCAGCAGCGAACGCCGGGACAGGGGAACTAACTATGGCTACACCTTC
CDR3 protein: CASSERRDRGTNYGYTF

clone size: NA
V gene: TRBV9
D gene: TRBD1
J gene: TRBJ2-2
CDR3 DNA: TGTGCCAGCAGCCACAGGGGACCCCGGGACGGGGAGCTGTTTTTT
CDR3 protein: CASSHRGPRDGELFF

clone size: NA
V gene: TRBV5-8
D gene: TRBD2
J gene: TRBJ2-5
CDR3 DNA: TGTGCCAGCAGCCCGGGACTAGCGGGGGGGCCCGAAGAGACCCAGTACTTC
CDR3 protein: CASSPGLAGGPEETQYF

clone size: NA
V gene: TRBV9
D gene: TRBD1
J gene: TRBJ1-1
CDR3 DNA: TGTGCCAGCTCCAGGGGGCGTGTCACTGAAGCTTTCTTT
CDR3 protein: CASSRGRVTEAFF

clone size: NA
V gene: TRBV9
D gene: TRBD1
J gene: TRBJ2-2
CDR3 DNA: TGTGCCAGCAGCCCCCAGGGCGGCAGGGGGCAACACACCGGGGAGCTGTTTTTT
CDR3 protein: CASSPQGGRGQHTGELFF

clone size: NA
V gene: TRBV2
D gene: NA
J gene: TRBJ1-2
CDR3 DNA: TGTGCCAGCAGCCGCGACGGGGTTGGCTATGGCTACACCTTC
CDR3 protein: CASSRDGVGYGYTF

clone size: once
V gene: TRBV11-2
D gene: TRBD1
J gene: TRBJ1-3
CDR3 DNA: TGTGCCAGCAGCCAGGACAGGCCCAGCTCTGGAAACACCATATATTTT
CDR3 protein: CASSQDRPSSGNTIYF

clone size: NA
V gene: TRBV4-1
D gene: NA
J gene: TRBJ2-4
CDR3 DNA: TGCGCCAGCAGCCAAGATCTGGCCGTTTCGGGCATTCAGTACTTC
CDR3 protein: CASSQDLAVSGIQYF

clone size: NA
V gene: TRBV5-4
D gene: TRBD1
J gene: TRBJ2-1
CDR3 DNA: TGTGCCAGCAGCTCAAGCCGACTGGACAGGAGATCCCACAATGAGCAGTTCTTC
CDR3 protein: CASSSSRLDRRSHNEQFF

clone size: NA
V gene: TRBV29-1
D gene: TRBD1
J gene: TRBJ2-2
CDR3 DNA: TGCAGCGTTGAAGATACCGGGACAGGGGGCCTCGACACCGGGGAGCTGTTTTTT
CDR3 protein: CSVEDTGTGGLDTGELFF

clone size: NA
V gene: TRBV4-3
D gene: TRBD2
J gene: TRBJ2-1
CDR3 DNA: TGCGCCAGCAGCCACAATATTCTAGCGGGGGACGGGAGGGGCAATGAGCAGTTCTTC
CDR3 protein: CASSHNILAGDGRGNEQFF

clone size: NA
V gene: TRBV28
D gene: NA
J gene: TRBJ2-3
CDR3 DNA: TGTGCCAGCAGTTTATTCCAGTTGATGGTCGCAGATACGCAGTATTTT
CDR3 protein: CASSLFQLMVADTQYF

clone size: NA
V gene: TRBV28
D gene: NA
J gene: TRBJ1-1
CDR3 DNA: TGTGCCAGCAGTGCCCCCCCAGGGCTCACTGAAGCTTTCTTT
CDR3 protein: CASSAPPGLTEAFF

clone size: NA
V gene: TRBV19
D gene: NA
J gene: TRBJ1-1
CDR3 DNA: TGTGCCAGTAAACAGGGACCAAACACTGAAGCTTTCTTT
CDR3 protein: CASKQGPNTEAFF

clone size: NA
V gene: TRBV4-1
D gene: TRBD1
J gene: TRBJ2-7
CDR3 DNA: TGCGCCAGCAGCCAAGACAGGGGGCCCTACGAGCAGTACTTC
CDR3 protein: CASSQDRGPYEQYF

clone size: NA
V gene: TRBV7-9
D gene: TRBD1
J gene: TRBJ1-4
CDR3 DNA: TGTGCCAGCAGCTTAAAGGACAGGGAGAATGAAAAACTGTTTTTT
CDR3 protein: CASSLKDRENEKLFF

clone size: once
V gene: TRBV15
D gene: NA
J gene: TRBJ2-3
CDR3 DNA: TGTGCCACCAGCAGAGGTGGAACAGCGGGTACGCAGTATTTT
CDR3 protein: CATSRGGTAGTQYF

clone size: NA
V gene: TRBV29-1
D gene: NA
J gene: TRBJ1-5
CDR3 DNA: TGCAGTGCGAATCAGCCCCAGCATTTT
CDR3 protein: CSANQPQHF

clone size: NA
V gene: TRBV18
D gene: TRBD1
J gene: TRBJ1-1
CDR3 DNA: TGTGCCAGCTCACCCGGGACAGGGAGTACTGAAGCTTTCTTT
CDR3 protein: CASSPGTGSTEAFF

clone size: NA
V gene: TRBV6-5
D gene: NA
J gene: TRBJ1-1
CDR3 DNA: TGTGCCAGTCACTCGCAGGGTATTGGCACTGAAGCTTTCTTT
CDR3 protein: CASHSQGIGTEAFF

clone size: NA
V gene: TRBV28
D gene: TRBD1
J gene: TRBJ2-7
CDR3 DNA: TGTGCCAGCAGCCATACCGGGACAGGGACCTACGAGCAGTACTTC
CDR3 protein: CASSHTGTGTYEQYF

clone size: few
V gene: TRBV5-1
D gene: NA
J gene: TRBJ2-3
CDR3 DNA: TGCGCCAGCAGCCCAGCAGGGGTAAACACAGATACGCAGTATTTT
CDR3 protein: CASSPAGVNTDTQYF

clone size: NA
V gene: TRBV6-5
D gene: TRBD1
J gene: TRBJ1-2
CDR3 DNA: TGTGCCAGCAGTTATTCCCCGGACAGGGTGGGTGGCTACACCTTC
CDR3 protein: CASSYSPDRVGGYTF

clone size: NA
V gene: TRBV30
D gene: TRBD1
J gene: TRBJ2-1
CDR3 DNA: TGTCCCGAGAACAGGGGGGACAATGAGCAGTTCTTC
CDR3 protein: CPENRGDNEQFF

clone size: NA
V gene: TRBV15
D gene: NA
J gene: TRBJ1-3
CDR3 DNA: TGTGCCACCAGCAGAGACAGACTTTCTGGAAACACCATATATTTT
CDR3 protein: CATSRDRLSGNTIYF

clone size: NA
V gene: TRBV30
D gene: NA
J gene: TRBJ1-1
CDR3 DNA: TGTGCCTGGAGGGGAGGAATGAACACTGAAGCTTTCTTT
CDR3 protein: CAWRGGMNTEAFF

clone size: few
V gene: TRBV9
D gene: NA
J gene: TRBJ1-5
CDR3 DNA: TGTGCCAGCAGCGTAGATCCAGGCCACCCGGGCAATCAGCCCCAGCATTTT
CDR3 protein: CASSVDPGHPGNQPQHF

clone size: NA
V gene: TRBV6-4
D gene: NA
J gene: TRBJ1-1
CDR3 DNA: TGTGCCAGCAGTGTCGAGGAGGGGTACACTGAAGCTTTCTTT
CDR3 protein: CASSVEEGYTEAFF

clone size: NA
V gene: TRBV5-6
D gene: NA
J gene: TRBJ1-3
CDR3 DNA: TGTGCCAGCAGCTTGAGGGGTCCTGGAAACACCATATATTTT
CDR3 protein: CASSLRGPGNTIYF

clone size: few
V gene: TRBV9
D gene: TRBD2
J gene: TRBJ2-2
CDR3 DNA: TGTGCCAGCAGCGGGGGGGGACTAGATGCCACCGGGGAGCTGTTTTTT
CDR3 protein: CASSGGGLDATGELFF

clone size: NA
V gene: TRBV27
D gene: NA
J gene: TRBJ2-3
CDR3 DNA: TGTGCCAGCAGTAAGGGACACGGAAGCACATATACGCAGTATTTT
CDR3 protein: CASSKGHGSTYTQYF

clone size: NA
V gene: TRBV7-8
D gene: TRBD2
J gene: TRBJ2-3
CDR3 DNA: TGTGCCAGCAGCTTACGGTATGGGACCCGGGGGGGCCGCACAGATACGCAGTATTTT
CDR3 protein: CASSLRYGTRGGRTDTQYF

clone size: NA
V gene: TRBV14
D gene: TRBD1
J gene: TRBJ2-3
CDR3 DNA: TGTGCCAGCAGCCCATTGGACAGGGGGAGAGATACGCAGTATTTT
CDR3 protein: CASSPLDRGRDTQYF

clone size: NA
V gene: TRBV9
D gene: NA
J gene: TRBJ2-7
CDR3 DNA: TGTGCCAGCAGCCTCTTCCCCGAGGATTCCTACGAGCAGTACTTC
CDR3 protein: CASSLFPEDSYEQYF

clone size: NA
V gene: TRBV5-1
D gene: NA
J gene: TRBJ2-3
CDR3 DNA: TGCGCCAGCAGCCCGGAAGACAGGTCTAGCACAGATACGCAGTATTTT
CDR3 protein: CASSPEDRSSTDTQYF

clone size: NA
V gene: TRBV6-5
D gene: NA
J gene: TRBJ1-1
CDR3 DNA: TGTGCCAGCAGTTACTCGAGCTCGATGAACACTGAAGCTTTCTTT
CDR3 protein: CASSYSSSMNTEAFF

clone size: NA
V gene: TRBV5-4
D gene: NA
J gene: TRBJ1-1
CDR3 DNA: TGTGCCAGCAGCTATAACTCCTTTTCGAACACTGAAGCTTTCTTT
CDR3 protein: CASSYNSFSNTEAFF

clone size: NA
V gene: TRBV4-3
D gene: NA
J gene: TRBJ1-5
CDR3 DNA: TGCGCCAGCAGCCAAGAATTACAGAATCAGCCCCAGCATTTT
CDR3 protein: CASSQELQNQPQHF